This TCR beta chain comes out of a study of T cells in tuberculosis. This table comes from immunoSEQ multiplex PCR, and its TCRdb copy is limited to in-frame clones, with some not included. This table has roughly 35,000 clones, approximately 90% appearing once. This CDR3 spans 16 amino acids. CDR1 SGDLS and CDR2 YYNGEE come from the germline V gene. Unmatched junction bases numbered 5, after V lost 3 bases and J lost 0 bases. As for time point: new active TB diagnosis, blood taken before or within 7 days of starting treatment. Included patients were adults of at least 18, HIV-seronegative, South African. Positive smear microscopy and/or M. tuberculosis culture confirmed active disease.

The rearrangement joins TRBV9 to TRBJ2-1, with 8 positions matching TRBD2. The sequence was obtained from an adult with tuberculosis. Some clones in this sample may be carry-over from other donors' samples. This material consisted of PBMCs, taken at tuberculosis diagnosis. The CDR3 nucleotides read TGTGCCAGCAGCGGAAGAGCGGGAGCCTCCTACAATGAGCAGTTCTTC. As protein: CASSGRAGASYNEQFF.